This T cell receptor beta chain was obtained from a study of blood T cell repertoires in COVID-19. Original analysis: It was from reference gene primer amplification that nucleated cell counts were estimated. Some clones are missing from TCRdb's copy, which holds only in-frame ones; the method was immunoSEQ multiplex PCR. That table supplies the V and J calls and clone size; D and trimming were determined from the DNA. This sample has tens of thousands of clones, with roughly four fifths found just once. This clone was recorded once. Germline V CDR1 and CDR2: LNHDA, SQIVND (reference sequence). The CDR3 covers 14 residues. V was pared by 6 bases and J by 5 bases, with 7 bases of the junction left unmatched.

Material: peripheral blood. This TCR was recovered from a man aged 55-75 years with acute or convalescent COVID-19. The chain combines TRBV19 with TRBJ1-1; 9 nucleotides match TRBD1. As DNA, the CDR3 is TGTGCCAGTAGGGACAGGGGCAGCTTAACTGAAGCTTTCTTT. Protein product: CASRDRGSLTEAFF.